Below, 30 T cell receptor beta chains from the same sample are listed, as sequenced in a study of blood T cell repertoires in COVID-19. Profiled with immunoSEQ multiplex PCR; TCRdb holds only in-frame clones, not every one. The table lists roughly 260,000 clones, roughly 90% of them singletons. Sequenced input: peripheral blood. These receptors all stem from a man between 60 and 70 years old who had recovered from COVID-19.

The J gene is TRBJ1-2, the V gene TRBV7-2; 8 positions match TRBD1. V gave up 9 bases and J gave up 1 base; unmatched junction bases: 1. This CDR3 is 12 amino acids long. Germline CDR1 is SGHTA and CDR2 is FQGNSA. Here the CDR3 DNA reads TGTGCCAGGACAGGGGATAACTATGGCTACACCTTC. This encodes CARTGDNYGYTF.

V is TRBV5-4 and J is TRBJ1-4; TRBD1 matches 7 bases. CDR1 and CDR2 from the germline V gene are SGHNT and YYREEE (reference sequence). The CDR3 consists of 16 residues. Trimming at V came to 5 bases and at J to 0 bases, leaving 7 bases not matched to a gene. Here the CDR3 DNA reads TGTGCCAGCAGTGCTGGGACAGTGGCAACTAATGAAAAACTGTTTTTT. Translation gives CASSAGTVATNEKLFF.

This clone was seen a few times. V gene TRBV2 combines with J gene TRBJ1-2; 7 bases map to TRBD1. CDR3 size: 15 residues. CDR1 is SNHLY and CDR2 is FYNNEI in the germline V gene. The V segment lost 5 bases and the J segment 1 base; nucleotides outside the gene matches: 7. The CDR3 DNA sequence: TGTGCCAGCAGTACTTCCCGGGACAGTAACTATGGCTACACCTTC. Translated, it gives CASSTSRDSNYGYTF. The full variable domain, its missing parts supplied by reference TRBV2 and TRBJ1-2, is EPEVTQTPSHQVTQMGQEVILRCVPISNHLYFYWYRQILGQKVEFLVSFYNNEISEKSEIFDDQFSVERPDGSNFTLKIRSTKLEDSAMYFCASSTSRDSNYGYTFGSGTRLTVV.

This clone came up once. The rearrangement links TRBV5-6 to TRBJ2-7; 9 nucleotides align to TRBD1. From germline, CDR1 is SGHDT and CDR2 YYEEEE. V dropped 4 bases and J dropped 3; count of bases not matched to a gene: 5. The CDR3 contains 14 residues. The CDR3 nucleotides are TGTGCCAGCAGCGAGGACAGGGGTGTCTACGAGCAGTACTTC. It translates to CASSEDRGVYEQYF.

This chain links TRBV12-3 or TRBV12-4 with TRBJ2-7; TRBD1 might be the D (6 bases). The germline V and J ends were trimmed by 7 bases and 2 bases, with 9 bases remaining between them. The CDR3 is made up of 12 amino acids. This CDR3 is CASTAGAYEQYF. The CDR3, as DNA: TGTGCCAGCACGGCAGGGGCCTACGAGCAGTACTTC.

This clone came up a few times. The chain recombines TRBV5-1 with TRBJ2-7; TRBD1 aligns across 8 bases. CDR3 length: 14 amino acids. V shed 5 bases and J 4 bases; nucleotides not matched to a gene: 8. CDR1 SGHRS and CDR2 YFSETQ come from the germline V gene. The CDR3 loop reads CASRNDRGTYEQYF. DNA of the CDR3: TGCGCCAGCAGAAACGACAGGGGTACTTACGAGCAGTACTTC.

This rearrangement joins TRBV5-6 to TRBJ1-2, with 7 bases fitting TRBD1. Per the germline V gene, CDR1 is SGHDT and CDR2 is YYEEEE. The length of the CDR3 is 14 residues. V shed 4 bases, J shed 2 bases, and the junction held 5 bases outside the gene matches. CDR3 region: CASSRGTVNYGYTF. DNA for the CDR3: TGTGCCAGCAGCCGGGGGACAGTAAACTATGGCTACACCTTC.

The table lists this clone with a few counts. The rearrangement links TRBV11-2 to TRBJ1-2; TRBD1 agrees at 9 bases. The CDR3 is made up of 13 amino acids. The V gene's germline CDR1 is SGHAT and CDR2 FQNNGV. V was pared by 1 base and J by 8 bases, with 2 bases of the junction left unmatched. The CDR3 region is CASSLAGTGGYTF. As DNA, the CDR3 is TGTGCCAGCAGCTTAGCCGGGACAGGGGGCTACACCTTC.

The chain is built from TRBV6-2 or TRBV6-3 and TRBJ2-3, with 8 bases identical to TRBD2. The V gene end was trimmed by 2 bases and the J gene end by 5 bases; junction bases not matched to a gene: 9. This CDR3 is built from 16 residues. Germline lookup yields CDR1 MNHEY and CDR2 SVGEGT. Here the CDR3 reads CASSYAGGYRRDTQYF. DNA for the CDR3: TGTGCCAGCAGTTACGCGGGGGGCTATAGGAGAGATACGCAGTATTTT.

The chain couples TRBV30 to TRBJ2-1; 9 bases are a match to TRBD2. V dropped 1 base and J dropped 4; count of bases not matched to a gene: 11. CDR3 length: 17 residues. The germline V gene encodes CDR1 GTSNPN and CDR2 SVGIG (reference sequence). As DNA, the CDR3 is TGTGCCTGGAGTGGGGATAGTCTAGCGGGACCGTACAATGAGCAGTTCTTC. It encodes CAWSGDSLAGPYNEQFF.

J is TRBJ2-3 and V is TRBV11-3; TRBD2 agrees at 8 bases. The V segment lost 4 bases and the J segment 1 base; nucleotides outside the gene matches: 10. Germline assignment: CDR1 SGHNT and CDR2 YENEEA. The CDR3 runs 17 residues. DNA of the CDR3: TGTGCCAGCAGCTCCCTCGGGGGGGCTGGGGGCACAGATACGCAGTATTTT. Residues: CASSSLGGAGGTDTQYF.

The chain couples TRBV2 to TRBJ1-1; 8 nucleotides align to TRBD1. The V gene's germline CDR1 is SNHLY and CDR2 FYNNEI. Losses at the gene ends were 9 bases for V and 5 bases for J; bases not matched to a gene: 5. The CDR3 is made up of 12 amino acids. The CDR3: CARQGARTEAFF. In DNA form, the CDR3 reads TGTGCCAGGCAGGGGGCGAGAACTGAAGCTTTCTTT.

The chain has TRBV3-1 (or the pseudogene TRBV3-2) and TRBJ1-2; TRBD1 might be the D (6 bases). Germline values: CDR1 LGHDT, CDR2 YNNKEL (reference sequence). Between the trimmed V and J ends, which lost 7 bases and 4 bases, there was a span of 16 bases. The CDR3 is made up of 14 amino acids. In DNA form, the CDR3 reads TGTGCCAGCAACCGGGACACCAGCAGCTATGGCTACACCTTC. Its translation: CASNRDTSSYGYTF.

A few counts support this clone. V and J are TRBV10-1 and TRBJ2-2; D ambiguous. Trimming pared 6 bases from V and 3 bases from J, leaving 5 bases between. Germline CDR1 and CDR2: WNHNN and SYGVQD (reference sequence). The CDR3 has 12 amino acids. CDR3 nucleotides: TGCGCCAGCAGCGACTACACCGGGGAGCTGTTTTTT. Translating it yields CASSDYTGELFF.

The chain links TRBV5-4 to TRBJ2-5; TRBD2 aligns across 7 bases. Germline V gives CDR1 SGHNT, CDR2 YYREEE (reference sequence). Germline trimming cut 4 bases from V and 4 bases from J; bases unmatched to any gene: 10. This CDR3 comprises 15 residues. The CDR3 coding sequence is TGTGCCAGCAGCCGGGCGGCTGGGGGGGTAGAGACCCAGTACTTC. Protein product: CASSRAAGGVETQYF.

DNA for the CDR3: TGTGCCAGCAGTCAGGACATTAACTATGGCTACACCTTC. Its translation is CASSQDINYGYTF. The chain has TRBV2 and TRBJ1-2, with a possible D match to TRBD1 (5 bases). The CDR3 sequence is 13 residues long. V lost 5 bases to trimming and J lost 1 base, with 8 bases between them. Germline CDR1 reads SNHLY; CDR2 reads FYNNEI.

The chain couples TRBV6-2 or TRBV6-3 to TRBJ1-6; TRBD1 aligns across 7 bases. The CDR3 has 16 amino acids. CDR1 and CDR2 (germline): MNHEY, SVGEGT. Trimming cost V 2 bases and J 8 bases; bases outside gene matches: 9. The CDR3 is CASSYEGARGDSPLHF. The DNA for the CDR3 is TGTGCCAGCAGTTACGAAGGGGCCAGGGGGGATTCACCCCTCCACTTT.

This CDR3 reads CASSLEGGTSNQPQHF. DNA for the CDR3: TGTGCCAGCAGCTTAGAGGGGGGGACTAGCAATCAGCCCCAGCATTTT. This chain joins TRBV7-9 and TRBJ1-5, with D possibly being TRBD1 (6 bases). V shed 1 base and J shed 0 bases, with 10 bases lying between them. This CDR3 comprises 16 residues. Germline CDR1 and CDR2: SEHNR and FQNEAQ (reference sequence).

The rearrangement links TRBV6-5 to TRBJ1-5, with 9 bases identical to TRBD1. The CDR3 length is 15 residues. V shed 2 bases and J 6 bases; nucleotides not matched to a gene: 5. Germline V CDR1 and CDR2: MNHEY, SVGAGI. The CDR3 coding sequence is TGTGCCAGCAGTTACGTAACAGGGGGCGGTCAGCCCCAGCATTTT. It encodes CASSYVTGGGQPQHF.

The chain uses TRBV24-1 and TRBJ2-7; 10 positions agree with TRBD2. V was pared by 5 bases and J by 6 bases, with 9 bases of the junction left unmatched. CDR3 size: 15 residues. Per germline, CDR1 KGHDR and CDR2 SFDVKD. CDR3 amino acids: CATSGLAGDHFEQYF. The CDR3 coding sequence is TGTGCCACCAGTGGTCTAGCGGGGGACCACTTCGAGCAGTACTTC.

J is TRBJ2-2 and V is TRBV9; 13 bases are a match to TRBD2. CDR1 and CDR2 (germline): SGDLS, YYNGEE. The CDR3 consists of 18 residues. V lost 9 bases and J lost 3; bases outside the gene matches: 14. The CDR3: CATSWTSGGPLDTGELFF. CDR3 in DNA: TGTGCCACTTCCTGGACTAGCGGGGGACCCCTGGACACCGGGGAGCTGTTTTTT.

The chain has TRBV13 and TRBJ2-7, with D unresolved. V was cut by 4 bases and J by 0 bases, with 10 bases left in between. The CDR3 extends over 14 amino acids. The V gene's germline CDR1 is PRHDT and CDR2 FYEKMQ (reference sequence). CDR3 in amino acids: CASSSQVSSYEQYF. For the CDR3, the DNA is TGTGCCAGCAGCTCCCAGGTTAGCTCCTACGAGCAGTACTTC.

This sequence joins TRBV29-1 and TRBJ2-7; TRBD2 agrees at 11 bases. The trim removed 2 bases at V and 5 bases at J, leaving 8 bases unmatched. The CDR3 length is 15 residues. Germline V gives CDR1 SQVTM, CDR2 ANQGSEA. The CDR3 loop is CSVESDRLAGNEQYF. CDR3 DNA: TGCAGCGTTGAATCCGACAGACTAGCGGGGAACGAGCAGTACTTC.

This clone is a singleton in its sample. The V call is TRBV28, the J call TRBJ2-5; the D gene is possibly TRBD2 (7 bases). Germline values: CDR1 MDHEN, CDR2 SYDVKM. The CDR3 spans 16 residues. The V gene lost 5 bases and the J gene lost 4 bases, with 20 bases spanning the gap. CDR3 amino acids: CASSHGLRGRRETQYF. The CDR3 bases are TGTGCCAGCAGTCATGGGCTGCGGGGGCGGAGAGAGACCCAGTACTTC.

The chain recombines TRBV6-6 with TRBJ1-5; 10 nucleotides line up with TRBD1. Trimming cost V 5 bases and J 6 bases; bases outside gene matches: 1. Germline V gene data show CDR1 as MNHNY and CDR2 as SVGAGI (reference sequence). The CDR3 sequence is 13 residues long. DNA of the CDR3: TGTGCCAGCAGTGACAGGGGGCGTCAGCCCCAGCATTTT. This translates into CASSDRGRQPQHF.

The CDR3, as DNA: TGTGCCAGCAGCTTATATGGAAACACCATATATTTT. Its protein product is CASSLYGNTIYF. The V and J genes are TRBV5-4 and TRBJ1-3; the D is unclear. This CDR3 comprises 12 residues. With 2 bases removed from V and 3 bases from J, the gap between germline ends came to 3 bases. Germline V gene lookup returns CDR1 SGHNT and CDR2 YYREEE (reference sequence).

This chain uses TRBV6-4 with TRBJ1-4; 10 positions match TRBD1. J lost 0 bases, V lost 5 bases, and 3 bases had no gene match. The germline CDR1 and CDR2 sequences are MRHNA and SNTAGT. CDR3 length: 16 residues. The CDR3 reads CASSPGTGATNEKLFF. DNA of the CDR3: TGTGCCAGCAGTCCCGGGACAGGGGCAACTAATGAAAAACTGTTTTTT.

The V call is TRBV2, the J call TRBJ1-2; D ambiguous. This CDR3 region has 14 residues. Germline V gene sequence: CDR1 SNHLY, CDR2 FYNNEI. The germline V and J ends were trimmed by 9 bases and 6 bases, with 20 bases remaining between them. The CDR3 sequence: CASSPALDTHGYTF. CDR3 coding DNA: TGTGCCAGTTCACCCGCTTTAGACACCCATGGCTACACCTTC.

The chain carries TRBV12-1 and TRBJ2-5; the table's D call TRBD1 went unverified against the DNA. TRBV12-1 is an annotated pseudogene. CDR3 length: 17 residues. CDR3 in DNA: TGTGCCAGCAGCTTTGTGGACAGGGGATGTTTCCAAGAGACCCAGTACTTC. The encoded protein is CASSFVDRGCFQETQYF.

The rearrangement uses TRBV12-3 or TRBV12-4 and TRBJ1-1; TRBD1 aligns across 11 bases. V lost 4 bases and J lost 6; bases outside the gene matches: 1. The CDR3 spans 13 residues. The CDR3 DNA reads TGTGCCAGCAGTTGGACAGGGGGCTCTGAAGCTTTCTTT. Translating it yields CASSWTGGSEAFF.